The 25 T cell receptor beta chains reported below all come from one sample, sequenced in a study of T cells in Graves' hyperthyroidism and ophthalmopathy. What was amplified from RNA transcripts were TCR beta CDR3 regions. The TCR CDR3 first-round RT-PCR relied on the HTBI primer set. One entry per CDR3 protein, called by TCRdb with MiXCR from the multiplex PCR reads. The sample lists about 720,000 distinct CDR3 sequences; 16% were seen once. Sequencing was done on a sample of blood. These receptor sequences come from a man between 18 and 35 years old with Graves' hyperthyroidism.

The chain uses TRBV19 and TRBJ2-2, with no clear D. Germline CDR1 is LNHDA and CDR2 is SQIVND (reference sequence). The CDR3 is 12 residues long. Trimming took off 6 bases at V and 5 bases at J, with 7 bases between the two ends. CDR3 protein: CASRLMTGELFF. The CDR3 DNA reads as TGTGCCAGTAGACTGATGACCGGGGAGCTGTTTTTT.

This clonotype has ten or more counts. The gene calls are TRBV28 and TRBJ1-5; tentative D call: TRBD1 (6 bases). Trimming took off 3 bases at V and 2 bases at J, with 14 bases between the two ends. CDR3 length: 16 residues. In germline, CDR1 is MDHEN, CDR2 SYDVKM. CDR3 sequence: CASSLTGTYGNQPQHF. CDR3 DNA: TGTGCCAGCAGTTTGACCGGGACATATGGCAATCAGCCCCAGCATTTT.

This clonotype was counted between two and nine times. J is TRBJ2-7 and V is TRBV19; TRBD2 is a possible D gene (5 bases). The CDR3 has 13 amino acids. V shed 4 bases and J shed 6 bases, with 13 bases lying between them. Germline V gene data show CDR1 as LNHDA and CDR2 as SQIVND (reference sequence). CDR3 nucleotide sequence: TGTGCCAGTAGTAGCAGCGCTGCGGGCGAGCAGTACTTC. Its protein product is CASSSSAAGEQYF.

On this clonotype: This could be a read error, since a much larger clone is one nucleotide away. V usage is TRBV12-3 or TRBV12-4 and J usage is TRBJ1-1; no clear D. The CDR3 extends over 13 amino acids. Trimming removed 8 bases at V and 1 base at J, with 11 bases between. CDR3 nucleotides: TGTGCCAGCGGTTGGACGAGGAACACTGAAGCTTTCTTT. Translating gives CASGWTRNTEAFF.

The CDR3 loop is CASKARGLSTEAFF. The DNA for the CDR3 is TGTGCCAGCAAGGCACGGGGGCTTAGCACTGAAGCTTTCTTT. The V and J genes are TRBV12-3 or TRBV12-4 and TRBJ1-1, with D possibly being TRBD1 (6 bases). V dropped 7 bases and J dropped 4 bases, with 16 bases sitting between them. The CDR3 totals 14 residues.

The rearrangement joins TRBV28 to TRBJ2-7; D remains unclear. V shed 5 bases and J shed 3 bases, with 14 bases lying between them. Looked up from germline, CDR1 is MDHEN and CDR2 is SYDVKM. This CDR3 has 14 residues. CDR3 nucleotides: TGTGCCAGCAGTACCCCATCTTCGAGCTACGAGCAGTACTTC. Its translation is CASSTPSSSYEQYF.

In this sample, this clonotype turned up a few times. This sequence joins TRBV6-2 or TRBV6-3 and TRBJ1-2, with a possible D match to TRBD1 (5 bases). Germline V gives CDR1 MNHEY, CDR2 SVGEGT. The CDR3 runs to 15 residues. Between the trimmed V and J ends, which lost 6 bases and 3 bases, there was a span of 17 bases. The CDR3 coding sequence is TGTGCCAGCAGAGCCCGAGGGGAGCTTTACTATGGCTACACCTTC. This sequence encodes CASRARGELYYGYTF.

Worth noting for this clonotype: This may come from a read error, since a much larger clone is one base off. Without the conserved terminal phenylalanine or tryptophan, this CDR3 likely stems from a read error. The genes are TRBV20-1 and TRBJ2-7, with 12 nucleotides matching TRBD2. Trimming removed 6 bases from V and 2 bases from J; junction bases left unmatched: 5. CDR1 is DFQATT, CDR2 SNEGSKA, per germline (reference sequence). This CDR3 contains 14 residues. The CDR3 DNA reads as TGCAGTGCGGTGACTAGCGGGAGACCCTACGAGCAGTACCTC. Translated, it gives CSAVTSGRPYEQYL.

This sequence joins TRBV14 and TRBJ2-2; 8 bases are shared with TRBD1. CDR1 and CDR2 (germline): SGHDN, FVKESK. The CDR3 loop spans 14 amino acids. V trimming: 1 base; J trimming: 7 bases; junction bases outside the gene matches: 2. The CDR3 here is CASSQGTGLGELFF. In DNA form, the CDR3 reads TGTGCCAGCAGCCAAGGGACAGGGCTCGGGGAGCTGTTTTTT. Full variable domain (remainder filled in from reference TRBV14 and TRBJ2-2): EAGVTQFPSHSVIEKGQTVTLRCDPISGHDNLYWYRRVMGKEIKFLLHFVKESKQDESGMPNNRFLAERTGGTYSTLKVQPAELEDSGVYFCASSQGTGLGELFFGEGSRLTVL.

Ten or more counts support this clonotype. The V and J genes are TRBV2 and TRBJ2-1; D is perhaps TRBD1 or TRBD2 (6 bases each). V was clipped by 3 bases and J by 7 bases, with 22 bases between them. Germline CDR1 and CDR2: SNHLY and FYNNEI. The CDR3 covers 17 residues. CDR3 residues: CASSDFTQRRGVNEQFF. The CDR3 DNA reads TGTGCCAGCAGTGACTTCACACAGCGGAGGGGGGTGAATGAGCAGTTCTTC. The variable domain in full, with the rest retrieved from reference TRBV2 and TRBJ2-1, is EPEVTQTPSHQVTQMGQEVILRCVPISNHLYFYWYRQILGQKVEFLVSFYNNEISEKSEIFDDQFSVERPDGSNFTLKIRSTKLEDSAMYFCASSDFTQRRGVNEQFFGPGTRLTVL.

The table lists this clonotype with many counts. V usage is TRBV30 and J usage is TRBJ2-2; D may be TRBD1 or TRBD2 (6 bases each). Germline-derived CDR1 and CDR2 are GTSNPN and SVGIG (reference sequence). The germline V and J ends were trimmed by 5 bases and 4 bases, with 11 bases remaining between them. The CDR3 runs to 13 residues. Here the CDR3 reads CAWGGGSTGELFF. CDR3 nucleotides: TGTGCCTGGGGAGGGGGGTCCACCGGGGAGCTGTTTTTT.

This clonotype appeared a few times. This sequence joins TRBV4-1 and TRBJ2-3; D is possibly TRBD1 or TRBD2 (6 bases each). V lost 1 base to trimming and J lost 5 bases, with 16 bases between them. CDR1 and CDR2 (germline): MGHRA, YSYEKL. There are 16 residues in the CDR3. The CDR3 sequence is CASSQVLGGRGDTQYF. For the CDR3, the DNA is TGCGCCAGCAGCCAAGTACTTGGGGGGCGGGGAGATACGCAGTATTTT.

This clonotype was detected ten times or more. This chain connects TRBV6-1 to TRBJ2-3; TRBD2 aligns across 13 bases. V was clipped by 7 bases and J by 6 bases; unmatched bases: 7. The CDR3 has 15 residues. Germline assignment: CDR1 MNHNS and CDR2 SASEGT. In nucleotides, the CDR3 is TGTGCCAGCACCAGGACTAGCGGGAGAGGGGATACGCAGTATTTT. Translation gives CASTRTSGRGDTQYF.

This chain links TRBV29-1 with TRBJ1-2; possibly TRBD1 for D (5 bases). This CDR3 has 14 residues. Germline values: CDR1 SQVTM, CDR2 ANQGSEA. V was shortened by 6 bases and J by 7 bases, with 21 bases between the two germline ends. CDR3 bases: TGCAGCGTCCGCCCCGCGACCATCCAGGGTGGCTACACCTTC. The encoded protein is CSVRPATIQGGYTF. The full variable domain, in which reference TRBV29-1 and TRBJ1-2 provide the parts outside the CDR3, is SAVISQKPSRDICQRGTSLTIQCQVDSQVTMMFWYRQQPGQSLTLIATANQGSEATYESGFVIDKFPISRPNLTFSTLTVSNMSPEDSSIYLCSVRPATIQGGYTFGSGTRLTVV.

The chain couples TRBV6-1 to TRBJ2-5; D is possibly TRBD1 (5 bases). CDR3 size: 15 residues. Per the germline V gene, CDR1 is MNHNS and CDR2 is SASEGT. Between the trimmed V and J ends, which lost 5 bases and 5 bases, there was a span of 18 bases. The CDR3 nucleotides are TGTGCCAGCAGTAGACGGACAAGTAGGTGGGAGACCCAGTACTTC. Translated, it gives CASSRRTSRWETQYF.

With regard to this clonotype: A much larger clone lies one base from this, so it may be a read error. The chain has TRBV29-1 and TRBJ2-1; 10 bases line up with TRBD1. The J call could be wrong; TRBJ2-7 is a better fit for the DNA end. The germline gives CDR1 SQVTM, CDR2 ANQGSEA. This CDR3 has 13 amino acids. The DNA of the CDR3 is TGCAGCGCCCGGGGACAGGGGTACAATGAGCAGTACTTC. The encoded protein is CSARGQGYNEQYF.

This clonotype appeared many times. The V gene is TRBV28, the J gene TRBJ2-5; 8 bases are shared with TRBD2. The CDR3 runs 15 residues. Per the germline V gene, CDR1 is MDHEN and CDR2 is SYDVKM. With V trimmed by 7 bases and J by 2 bases, 9 bases remained unmatched. The CDR3 bases are TGTGCCAGCAACCAGCAGGCGGGAGGACAAGAGACCCAGTACTTC. As protein: CASNQQAGGQETQYF.

On this clonotype itself: A read error may account for a junction end that differs from germline. The chain has TRBV4-1 and TRBJ2-7; D is possibly TRBD1 (5 bases). This CDR3 has 15 residues. Germline values: CDR1 MGHRA, CDR2 YSYEKL. The CDR3 DNA follows: TGTGCCAGCAGCCAGCACACAGGCAAGACCTACGAGCAGTACTTC. Protein product: CASSQHTGKTYEQYF.

This clonotype was detected a few times. The rearrangement joins TRBV20-1 to TRBJ2-7; D remains unclear. The germline V gene encodes CDR1 DFQATT and CDR2 SNEGSKA (reference sequence). V was clipped by 3 bases and J by 4 bases, with 13 bases between them. The CDR3 loop spans 13 amino acids. The CDR3 DNA reads TGCAGTGCTAGGGTTCTCGGAGTGTACGAGCAGTACTTC. This translates into CSARVLGVYEQYF.

This chain joins TRBV5-4 and TRBJ1-2; D gene unclear. CDR1 is SGHNT and CDR2 is YYREEE in the germline V gene (reference sequence). V lost 4 bases and J lost 6, with 16 bases in between. The CDR3 runs 14 residues. The CDR3 here is CASSPWESLDGYTF. In DNA form, the CDR3 reads TGTGCCAGCAGCCCTTGGGAGTCTTTGGATGGCTACACCTTC.

This clonotype was found many times. The V gene is TRBV28, the J gene TRBJ2-7, with D possibly TRBD2 on 6 matching bases. V was clipped by 6 bases and J by 7 bases, with 19 bases between them. The CDR3 covers 14 residues. CDR1 is MDHEN, CDR2 SYDVKM, per germline. CDR3 amino acids: CASSPPSAEGEQYF. The CDR3 DNA follows: TGTGCCAGCAGCCCCCCTAGCGCCGAAGGGGAGCAGTACTTC.

This clonotype was recorded at least ten times. This chain links TRBV2 with TRBJ2-2; 9 nucleotides agree with TRBD1. Trimming removed 4 bases from V and 2 bases from J; junction bases left unmatched: 8. This CDR3 region has 17 residues. The germline CDR1 and CDR2 sequences are SNHLY and FYNNEI. CDR3 coding DNA: TGTGCCAGCAGTGGGGGCCGGGACAGGGCCAACACCGGGGAGCTGTTTTTT. Translation gives CASSGGRDRANTGELFF.

This clonotype was seen more than once but under ten times. The chain carries TRBV28 and TRBJ2-1; 7 bases are a match to TRBD2. The V segment lost 6 bases and the J segment 8 bases; nucleotides outside the gene matches: 10. CDR1 and CDR2 (germline): MDHEN, SYDVKM. CDR3 length: 14 amino acids. In DNA, the CDR3 is TGTGCCAGCAGCCCCGGGGAGGGTTACGATGAGCAGTTCTTC. Its protein is CASSPGEGYDEQFF.

This clonotype has at least ten counts. This chain uses TRBV7-2 with TRBJ1-5; 8 positions match TRBD1. The CDR3 length is 18 residues. V shed 5 bases and J 0 bases; nucleotides not matched to a gene: 12. Germline CDR1 is SGHTA and CDR2 is FQGNSA. CDR3 nucleotide sequence: TGTGCCAGCAGCGCCCCGTTCGGACAGGGCTTTAGCAATCAGCCCCAGCATTTT. Translation: CASSAPFGQGFSNQPQHF.

This clonotype showed up many times. CDR3 region: CASSFSDRPPGEQFF. CDR3 in DNA: TGTGCCAGCAGCTTCTCGGACAGGCCCCCGGGAGAGCAGTTCTTC. The gene calls are TRBV7-6 and TRBJ2-1, with TRBD1 matching 7 bases. The CDR3 has 15 amino acids. V shed 3 bases and J 10 bases; nucleotides not matched to a gene: 12. The germline V gene has CDR1 SGHVS and CDR2 FNYEAQ.